This paragraph reports one TCR beta chain. The antigen is unknown. This specimen comes from a study of OX40 agonist ivuxolimab in advanced cancers. Overall study findings and caveats: On average, a greater number of expanded clones characterised CD8+ T cells relative to CD4+.

The repertoire was sequenced with immunoSEQ multiplex PCR; TCRdb's copy has only in-frame clones and lacks some. The table includes 90,000 or so clones, roughly 92% detected once. The TCR originated in an adult with an advanced solid tumor such as melanoma, head and neck, liver or kidney cancer. The material was CD4+ or CD8+ T cells sorted from blood, obtained in a trial of the OX40 agonist ivuxolimab.

The CDR3: CASSAGTGGTGELFF. DNA for the CDR3: TGTGCCAGCAGCGCCGGGACAGGGGGCACCGGGGAGCTGTTTTTT. The chain couples TRBV5-4 to TRBJ2-2; 11 nucleotides agree with TRBD1. CDR1 is SGHNT and CDR2 is YYREEE in the germline V gene (reference sequence). There are 15 residues in the CDR3. Losses at the gene ends were 4 bases for V and 4 bases for J; bases not matched to a gene: 3.